The 15 T cell receptor beta chains presented below share a single source sample, sequenced in a study of cytomegalovirus exposure and HLA in healthy donors. Libraries were prepared by immunoSEQ multiplex PCR; TCRdb keeps only in-frame clonotypes and omits some of them. The sample lists roughly 130,000 clones, more than 70% occurring once. The material sequenced was PBMCs. Source of these receptors: a man aged 25-40 years in good health and CMV-seronegative.

CDR3 loop: CASSLQVDNEQFF. CDR3 coding DNA: TGTGCCAGCAGTCTACAGGTCGACAATGAGCAGTTCTTC. The rearrangement uses TRBV6-6 and TRBJ2-1; a possible D gene is TRBD1 (5 bases). The germline V gene encodes CDR1 MNHNY and CDR2 SVGAGI (reference sequence). This CDR3 is 13 amino acids long. The V end lost 5 bases, the J end lost 5 bases, and 10 bases lay between the germline ends.

This chain joins TRBV27 and TRBJ2-7; no definite D call. Germline CDR1 and CDR2: MNHEY and SMNVEV (reference sequence). The V end lost 2 bases, the J end lost 0 bases, and 8 bases lay between the germline ends. This CDR3 is built from 14 residues. In DNA form, the CDR3 reads TGTGCCAGCAGTTTAGCGGCCGACTCCTACGAGCAGTACTTC. Protein: CASSLAADSYEQYF.

The V gene is TRBV4-2, the J gene TRBJ2-3; D is unresolved. CDR1 is LGHNA and CDR2 is YNFKEQ in the germline V gene. The CDR3 sequence is 15 residues long. V lost 2 bases and J 2 bases, leaving 11 bases between the germline ends. This CDR3 reads CASSQRPLTTDTQYF. The CDR3, as DNA: TGTGCCAGCAGCCAACGTCCACTAACCACAGATACGCAGTATTTT.

The rearrangement links TRBV7-8 to TRBJ1-3, with TRBD1 matching over 7 bases. V lost 1 base and J lost 4; bases outside the gene matches: 7. The CDR3 sequence is 16 residues long. Germline V gives CDR1 SGHVS, CDR2 FQNEAQ. The CDR3 region is CASSLVGGGLGNTIYF. CDR3 in DNA: TGTGCCAGCAGCTTAGTTGGAGGGGGCTTAGGAAACACCATATATTTT.

This sequence joins TRBV6-5 and TRBJ2-7; 10 bases agree with TRBD1. With 0 bases clipped from V and 4 bases from J, the junction kept 3 bases outside the gene matches. The CDR3 length is 15 residues. Germline V lookup: CDR1 MNHEY, CDR2 SVGAGI. The CDR3 nucleotides read TGTGCCAGCAGTTACTCCGGGACAGGGGTATACGAGCAGTACTTC. It is translated as CASSYSGTGVYEQYF.

This clone was detected once. V is TRBV6-1 and J is TRBJ2-7, with D perhaps matching TRBD2 (6 bases). V was pared by 2 bases and J by 0 bases, with 14 bases between. Germline V lookup: CDR1 MNHNS, CDR2 SASEGT. The CDR3 runs to 16 residues. CDR3 residues: CASSENGDWTSYEQYF. CDR3 bases: TGTGCCAGCAGTGAAAACGGGGACTGGACCTCCTACGAGCAGTACTTC.

This chain uses TRBV10-3 with TRBJ1-1; a possible D gene is TRBD1 (5 bases). V was trimmed by 5 bases and J by 2 bases, leaving 12 bases between them. The CDR3 covers 14 residues. The V gene's germline CDR1 is ENHRY and CDR2 SYGVKD. CDR3 in amino acids: CAISLDRDNTEAFF. CDR3 nucleotides: TGTGCCATCAGTTTAGACAGAGACAACACTGAAGCTTTCTTT.

The chain recombines TRBV6-6 with TRBJ1-4; no reliable D call. V was cut by 1 base and J by 7 bases, with 10 bases left in between. CDR1 and CDR2 from the germline V gene are MNHNY and SVGAGI (reference sequence). The CDR3 is 14 amino acids. The CDR3 spells CASSYYGLSEKLFF. The CDR3 DNA reads as TGTGCCAGCAGTTACTACGGGTTGAGTGAAAAACTGTTTTTT.

The sample holds one count of this clone. The rearrangement links TRBV9 to TRBJ1-5, with D hard to call. Trimming stripped 5 bases from V and 0 bases from J, with 12 bases between. This CDR3 has 15 amino acids. Germline CDR1 is SGDLS and CDR2 is YYNGEE. The CDR3 sequence is CASSRGVSSNQPQHF. CDR3 DNA sequence: TGTGCCAGCAGTAGAGGCGTGAGTAGCAATCAGCCCCAGCATTTT.

The CDR3 sequence: CASSEASVRDEQYF. CDR3 coding DNA: TGTGCCAGCAGTGAAGCGAGCGTGCGGGACGAGCAGTACTTC. The chain links TRBV6-1 to TRBJ2-7, with a tentative D call TRBD2 (5 bases). V gave up 0 bases and J gave up 5 bases, with 11 bases separating them. The germline CDR1 and CDR2 sequences are MNHNS and SASEGT. There are 14 residues in the CDR3.

This clone was seen once. CDR3: CASSSQGYSGANVLTF. Written as DNA, the CDR3 is TGCGCCAGCAGCTCCCAGGGATACTCTGGGGCCAACGTCCTGACTTTC. V usage is TRBV5-1 and J usage is TRBJ2-6; possibly TRBD1 for D (5 bases). Trimming took 3 bases from V and 0 from J, leaving 10 bases between them. The length of the CDR3 is 16 residues. The germline gives CDR1 SGHRS, CDR2 YFSETQ.

The chain couples TRBV11-3 to TRBJ1-2; 11 positions agree with TRBD1. The trim removed 5 bases at V and 3 bases at J, leaving 2 bases unmatched. Germline V gene sequence: CDR1 SGHNT, CDR2 YENEEA. The length of the CDR3 is 14 residues. CDR3 loop: CASSRTGGDYGYTF. For the CDR3, the DNA is TGTGCCAGCAGCCGGACAGGGGGCGACTATGGCTACACCTTC.

The chain combines TRBV19 with TRBJ2-5; TRBD2 agrees at 13 bases. With V trimmed by 3 bases and J by 4 bases, 2 bases remained unmatched. Germline assignment: CDR1 LNHDA and CDR2 SQIVND (reference sequence). The CDR3 runs 15 residues. CDR3 protein: CASSIRLAGGETQYF. The CDR3 DNA follows: TGTGCCAGTAGTATTAGACTAGCGGGAGGAGAGACCCAGTACTTC.

The rearrangement links TRBV9 to TRBJ2-2, with 10 bases lining up with TRBD1. Per the germline V gene, CDR1 is SGDLS and CDR2 is YYNGEE. V trimming: 2 bases; J trimming: 3 bases; junction bases outside the gene matches: 10. This CDR3 contains 18 residues. Written as DNA, the CDR3 is TGTGCCAGCAGCGTCCCGGGACAGGGGATGCGGGACACCGGGGAGCTGTTTTTT. Its protein product is CASSVPGQGMRDTGELFF.

The chain has TRBV6-5 and TRBJ1-2, with 9 bases that match TRBD1. Germline CDR1 is MNHEY and CDR2 is SVGAGI. V was clipped by 4 bases and J by 7 bases; unmatched bases: 10. This CDR3 region has 15 residues. The CDR3 nucleotides are TGTGCCAGCAGTTCAGGGACAGGGTTGGTTCGTGGCTACACCTTC. This gives the protein CASSSGTGLVRGYTF.